The 27 T cell receptor beta chains below come from one sample, sequenced in a study of blood T cell repertoires in COVID-19. The table came from immunoSEQ multiplex PCR; TCRdb's copy has only in-frame clones and leaves some out. The data hold just over 300,000 clones, with 90% observed a single time. The sequencing sample was made of PBMCs or T cells enriched from blood (not recorded which). The receptor source for this set is a woman aged 18-29 years with acute COVID-19.

The CDR3 sequence: CASSLAVPNQPQHF. CDR3 nucleotides: TGTGCCAGCAGTTTGGCGGTACCTAATCAGCCCCAGCATTTT. This chain joins TRBV28 and TRBJ1-5; D not resolved. The CDR3 totals 14 residues. The germline gives CDR1 MDHEN, CDR2 SYDVKM. With 3 bases removed from V and 4 bases from J, the gap between germline ends came to 10 bases. The full variable domain, its missing parts supplied by reference TRBV28 and TRBJ1-5, is DVKVTQSSRYLVKRTGEKVFLECVQDMDHENMFWYRQDPGLGLRLIYFSYDVKMKEKGDIPEGYSVSREKKERFSLILESASTNQTSMYLCASSLAVPNQPQHFGDGTRLSIL.

The chain links TRBV5-1 to TRBJ1-2; perhaps TRBD1 as D (6 bases). Germline loops: CDR1 SGHRS, CDR2 YFSETQ. The V end lost 0 bases, the J end lost 5 bases, and 23 bases lay between the germline ends. The CDR3 has 18 amino acids. The CDR3 sequence is CASSLDPSGGELGYGYTF. The DNA for the CDR3 is TGCGCCAGCAGCTTGGACCCGTCGGGGGGCGAACTGGGGTATGGCTACACCTTC.

This clone came up once. This chain uses TRBV30 with TRBJ2-5, with D perhaps TRBD1 (6 bases). Germline CDR1 reads GTSNPN; CDR2 reads SVGIG (reference sequence). Trimming took off 0 bases at V and 4 bases at J, with 15 bases between the two ends. This CDR3 region has 15 residues. The CDR3 reads CAWSVREWGRETQYF. As DNA, the CDR3 is TGTGCCTGGAGTGTAAGGGAGTGGGGGCGAGAGACCCAGTACTTC.

The rearrangement uses TRBV18 and TRBJ1-1, with 8 bases lining up with TRBD1. CDR1 is KGHSH and CDR2 is LQKENI in the germline V gene. The V and J ends lost 5 bases and 4 bases, in that order; junction bases with no gene match: 9. The CDR3 is 15 amino acids. The CDR3 DNA follows: TGTGCCAGCTCATCATTTATTACAGGGGGCACTGAAGCTTTCTTT. It translates to CASSSFITGGTEAFF.

The chain has TRBV24-1 and TRBJ2-7; 8 bases match TRBD1. This CDR3 spans 15 amino acids. Germline V gives CDR1 KGHDR, CDR2 SFDVKD. The V segment lost 0 bases and the J segment 5 bases; nucleotides outside the gene matches: 5. CDR3 coding DNA: TGTGCCACCAGTGATTTGAGTGACAGGGGCCACGAGCAGTACTTC. It codes for CATSDLSDRGHEQYF.

CDR3 DNA sequence: TGCGCCAGCAGCTCCGGGACTAGCGGTCCGGAGACCCAGTACTTC. It translates to CASSSGTSGPETQYF. The V call is TRBV5-1, the J call TRBJ2-5, with 11 positions matching TRBD2. This CDR3 region has 15 residues. Trimming cost V 3 bases and J 5 bases; bases outside gene matches: 6. The germline V gene encodes CDR1 SGHRS and CDR2 YFSETQ.

The chain has TRBV10-2 and TRBJ2-3; D possibly corresponds to TRBD1 (5 bases). The CDR3 loop spans 14 amino acids. Germline values: CDR1 WSHSY, CDR2 SAAADI. V shed 7 bases and J shed 5 bases, with 16 bases lying between them. CDR3 DNA sequence: TGCGCCAGCAAAAGGTCCCAAAGGGGAGATACGCAGTATTTT. The encoded protein is CASKRSQRGDTQYF.

This clone is a singleton in its sample. The chain is built from TRBV19 and TRBJ2-3; TRBD2 matches at 7 bases. J was trimmed by 0 bases and V by 5 bases; bases with no gene match: 5. Per germline, CDR1 LNHDA and CDR2 SQIVND (reference sequence). This CDR3 is 15 amino acids long. The CDR3 nucleotides read TGTGCCAGTAGTCCGGGGGGAGGTAGCACAGATACGCAGTATTTT. Its translation is CASSPGGGSTDTQYF.

The chain joins TRBV7-3 to TRBJ2-3, with D possibly TRBD1 on 6 matching bases. The germline V and J ends were trimmed by 5 bases and 1 base, with 13 bases remaining between them. The CDR3 is 15 amino acids. Germline CDR1 SGHTA, CDR2 FQGTGA. This CDR3 reads CASSQNRAGTDTQYF. CDR3 nucleotides: TGTGCCAGCAGCCAGAACAGGGCGGGCACAGATACGCAGTATTTT.

V usage is TRBV9 and J usage is TRBJ2-1; 8 bases are shared with TRBD1. Germline-derived CDR1 and CDR2 are SGDLS and YYNGEE. V shed 3 bases, J shed 2 bases, and the junction held 4 bases outside the gene matches. There are 15 residues in the CDR3. The CDR3 coding sequence is TGTGCCAGCAGCGCGAGACAGGGGACCTACAATGAGCAGTTCTTC. This translates into CASSARQGTYNEQFF.

This clone has just one count. The rearrangement uses TRBV5-8 and TRBJ2-3, with 8 nucleotides matching TRBD2. The CDR3 is made up of 17 amino acids. The germline gives CDR1 SGHTS, CDR2 YDEGEE. Losses at the gene ends were 0 bases for V and 0 bases for J; bases not matched to a gene: 6. CDR3 in DNA: TGTGCCAGCAGCTTGGGCGATAGCGGGATGAGCACAGATACGCAGTATTTT. Its protein product is CASSLGDSGMSTDTQYF. The full variable domain, with the rest looked up from reference TRBV5-8 and TRBJ2-3, is EAGVTQSPTHLIKTRGQQATLRCSPISGHTSVYWYQQALGLGLQFLLWYDEGEERNRGNFPPRFSGRQFPNYSSELNVNALELEDSALYLCASSLGDSGMSTDTQYFGPGTRLTVL.

The sample holds one count of this clone. The chain combines TRBV5-4 with TRBJ2-3; D remains unclear. The CDR3 loop spans 13 amino acids. V was trimmed by 4 bases and J by 0 bases, leaving 6 bases between them. Germline values: CDR1 SGHNT, CDR2 YYREEE (reference sequence). This CDR3 is CASSLLSTDTQYF. As DNA, the CDR3 is TGTGCCAGCAGCCTACTAAGCACAGATACGCAGTATTTT.

The J gene is TRBJ2-7, the V gene TRBV28; D is perhaps TRBD2 (6 bases). This CDR3 is 17 amino acids long. Trimming took off 3 bases at V and 3 bases at J, with 21 bases between the two ends. Germline CDR1 is MDHEN and CDR2 is SYDVKM. CDR3 region: CASSFLPSTGGFYEQYF. Here the CDR3 DNA reads TGTGCCAGCAGTTTTCTCCCCTCGACCGGGGGTTTCTACGAGCAGTACTTC.

This clone has just one count. The genes are TRBV12-5 and TRBJ2-2; 9 nucleotides agree with TRBD2. Germline V gene data show CDR1 as LGHNT and CDR2 as FRNRAP. This CDR3 contains 16 residues. The V and J ends lost 8 bases and 6 bases, in that order; junction bases with no gene match: 13. This CDR3 reads CASLPRAGGSAGELFF. CDR3 nucleotide sequence: TGTGCTAGTCTACCTAGAGCGGGAGGTAGCGCCGGGGAGCTGTTTTTT.

This chain joins TRBV9 and TRBJ1-2; tentative D call: TRBD1 (6 bases). The germline V gene encodes CDR1 SGDLS and CDR2 YYNGEE. CDR3 size: 16 residues. V lost 1 base, J lost 2 bases, and 15 bases lay in between. DNA of the CDR3: TGTGCCAGCAGCGTAAGAGGGGGTGACTTGAACTATGGCTACACCTTC. Protein: CASSVRGGDLNYGYTF.

This chain uses TRBV4-2 with TRBJ1-2, with 7 bases lining up with TRBD1. V was pared by 0 bases and J by 4 bases, with 5 bases of the junction left unmatched. CDR3 length equals 15 residues. CDR1 is LGHNA and CDR2 is YNFKEQ in the germline V gene. The CDR3 sequence: CASSQEPRDSYGYTF. Here the CDR3 DNA reads TGTGCCAGCAGCCAAGAGCCAAGGGACAGCTATGGCTACACCTTC.

The chain has TRBV2 and TRBJ1-3, with D tentatively TRBD1 (6 bases). The CDR3 is 14 amino acids. The germline CDR1 and CDR2 sequences are SNHLY and FYNNEI. V dropped 2 bases and J dropped 6 bases, with 11 bases sitting between them. The CDR3 sequence is CASSESWTANTIYF. Here the CDR3 DNA reads TGTGCCAGCAGTGAATCCTGGACAGCAAACACCATATATTTT.

J is TRBJ2-7 and V is TRBV7-6; D is undetermined. V was pared by 1 base and J by 0 bases, with 13 bases between. Germline V gene data show CDR1 as SGHVS and CDR2 as FNYEAQ. CDR3 length: 16 amino acids. CDR3 nucleotide sequence: TGTGCCAGCAGCTTAGTTGGCGGAATACCCTCCTACGAGCAGTACTTC. Its translation is CASSLVGGIPSYEQYF.

The chain recombines TRBV11-2 with TRBJ2-5; tentative D call: TRBD1 (5 bases). V gave up 2 bases and J gave up 5 bases, with 12 bases separating them. The CDR3 runs to 14 residues. The germline gives CDR1 SGHAT, CDR2 FQNNGV. DNA for the CDR3: TGTGCCAGCAGCTTACTTGGCAGGGTGGAGACCCAGTACTTC. Protein: CASSLLGRVETQYF.

The chain combines TRBV7-9 with TRBJ2-2; a possible D gene is TRBD2 (6 bases). This CDR3 spans 15 amino acids. Germline CDR1 SEHNR, CDR2 FQNEAQ (reference sequence). V was clipped by 1 base and J by 6 bases, with 12 bases between them. In DNA form, the CDR3 reads TGTGCCAGCAGCTTAGGACGGGAGACCTCCGGGGAGCTGTTTTTT. Protein product: CASSLGRETSGELFF.

The rearrangement links TRBV10-3 to TRBJ1-2; 7 nucleotides line up with TRBD1. The length of the CDR3 is 13 residues. With 2 bases clipped from V and 4 bases from J, the junction kept 1 base outside the gene matches. CDR1 is ENHRY, CDR2 SYGVKD, per germline. The CDR3 coding sequence is TGTGCCATCAGTGAGGAGGGGGCCTATGGCTACACCTTC. Residues: CAISEEGAYGYTF.

The genes are TRBV27 and TRBJ1-5; no clear D. Germline V CDR1 and CDR2: MNHEY, SMNVEV (reference sequence). V was trimmed by 6 bases and J by 8 bases, leaving 20 bases between them. The CDR3 consists of 15 residues. Here the CDR3 DNA reads TGTGCCAGCAGCCCCGACAAGCCTTACGGGGAGCCCCAGCATTTT. It encodes CASSPDKPYGEPQHF.

The chain couples TRBV30 to TRBJ2-7, with TRBD2 matching over 9 bases. From germline, CDR1 is GTSNPN and CDR2 SVGIG (reference sequence). The CDR3 has 13 residues. V shed 7 bases and J 0 bases; nucleotides not matched to a gene: 4. In DNA form, the CDR3 reads TGTGCCTATCGGACTAGCGTCTCCTACGAGCAGTACTTC. The encoded protein is CAYRTSVSYEQYF.

The V gene is TRBV19, the J gene TRBJ2-7; 10 bases map to TRBD1. The CDR3 covers 15 residues. Germline CDR1 is LNHDA and CDR2 is SQIVND (reference sequence). The V segment lost 9 bases and the J segment 5 bases; nucleotides outside the gene matches: 13. CDR3 protein: CASGLRDRGFNEQYF. CDR3 DNA: TGTGCCAGCGGACTCCGGGACAGGGGATTTAACGAGCAGTACTTC.

V and J are TRBV15 and TRBJ1-1; D is perhaps TRBD1 (6 bases). Germline V CDR1 and CDR2: LNHNV, YYDKDF (reference sequence). Trimming shortened V by 1 base and J by 4 bases, and 13 bases separated the two germline ends. This CDR3 is 15 amino acids long. The CDR3 DNA reads TGTGCCACCAGCAGAGGTGGGGGCCGTATCACTGAAGCTTTCTTT. This translates into CATSRGGGRITEAFF.

The genes are TRBV28 and TRBJ1-5, with 11 positions matching TRBD1. CDR1 MDHEN and CDR2 SYDVKM come from the germline V gene. The CDR3 runs 15 residues. V trimming: 5 bases; J trimming: 7 bases; junction bases outside the gene matches: 7. The CDR3 here is CASSTPGTGGQPQHF. The CDR3 DNA reads TGTGCCAGCAGTACCCCCGGGACAGGGGGGCAGCCCCAGCATTTT. Full variable domain (missing parts from reference TRBV28 and TRBJ1-5): DVKVTQSSRYLVKRTGEKVFLECVQDMDHENMFWYRQDPGLGLRLIYFSYDVKMKEKGDIPEGYSVSREKKERFSLILESASTNQTSMYLCASSTPGTGGQPQHFGDGTRLSIL.

J is TRBJ2-2 and V is TRBV6-4, with TRBD2 matching over 7 bases. Germline lookup yields CDR1 MRHNA and CDR2 SNTAGT. V was pared by 6 bases and J by 4 bases, with 11 bases of the junction left unmatched. CDR3 length equals 16 residues. The DNA of the CDR3 is TGTGCCAGCAGAAAAGGGGCGGGAGCCTTCACCGGGGAGCTGTTTTTT. It yields the protein CASRKGAGAFTGELFF.